This T cell receptor (beta chain) was captured by sequencing in a study of beta chain features in type 1 diabetes. Overall study findings and caveats: Because the template was cDNA, high-expressing cells might be over-represented. Shorter TCRB CDR3s, moderately but significantly so, were found in Type 1 diabetes patients in all four CD4+ subsets. In comparison with healthy donors, patients had naive, central memory and Treg TCRB repertoires that appeared more similar.

The V and J ends lost 3 bases and 6 bases respectively, with 11 bases between them. CDR1 MNHEY and CDR2 SMNVEV come from the germline V gene (reference sequence). This CDR3 region has 13 residues. Since all of the isolated RNA was reverse transcribed, expressed TCRB transcripts were what got sequenced. TCRdb's table, derived via immunoSEQ multiplex PCR, lists solely in-frame clones and lacks some. The sample holds around 690,000 clones, around 12% seen once. This clone was observed a few times. As yet, its antigen is unknown. This rearrangement joins TRBV27 to TRBJ1-2; D gene ambiguous. The TCR sequence derives from a man younger than 40 with type 1 diabetes. Sequenced sample: naive CD4+ T cells from blood. The CDR3 region has the DNA TGTGCCAGCAGTTTTCAAGGGAACAATGGCTACACCTTC. Its translation: CASSFQGNNGYTF.